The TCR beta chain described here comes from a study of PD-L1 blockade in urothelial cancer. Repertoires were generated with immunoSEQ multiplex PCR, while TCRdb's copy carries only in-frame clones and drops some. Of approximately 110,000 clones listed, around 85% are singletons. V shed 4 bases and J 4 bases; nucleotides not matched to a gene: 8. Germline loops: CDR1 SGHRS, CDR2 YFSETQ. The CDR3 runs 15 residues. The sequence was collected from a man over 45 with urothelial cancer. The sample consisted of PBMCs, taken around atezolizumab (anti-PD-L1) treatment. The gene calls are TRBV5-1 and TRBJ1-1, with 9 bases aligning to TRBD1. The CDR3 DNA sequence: TGCGCCAGCAGCGTACAGGGGGCGAAGGGCACTGAAGCTTTCTTT. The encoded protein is CASSVQGAKGTEAFF.